This TCR beta chain was identified during a study of shared clonotypes between healthy human individuals. About the research overall: The plates for each donor numbered three CD4 naive, three CD4 memory, two CD8 naive and one CD8 memory. Notes on the study in general: Naive subsets generally had larger estimated richness than memory subsets. Some clonotypes were shared by all four sorted-subset donors, while others were not shared. The non-shared ones had lower generation probabilities than the shared ones.

The data were produced by immunoSEQ multiplex PCR, yet TCRdb's version contains in-frame clones alone and is incomplete. Here the sample spans millions of clones, 93% being singletons. Terminally differentiated effector memory CD45RA+ cells were left out of the naive CD8 fraction, which was CD45RO-negative and positively selected for CCR7. This clone has a handful of counts. What it recognizes is unknown. V lost 1 base and J 6 bases, leaving 0 bases between the germline ends. This CDR3 has 10 residues. Germline assignment: CDR1 SGHDN and CDR2 FVKESK. The clonotype comes from a man aged 18 to 35 in good health. Some clones in this sample may be carry-over from other donors' samples. This chain connects TRBV14 to TRBJ1-1, with D hard to call. The sequencing sample was made of naive CD8+ T cells from PBMCs. The CDR3 DNA follows: TGTGCCAGCAGCCAAGCTGAAGCTTTCTTT. It translates to CASSQAEAFF.